This T cell receptor beta chain was captured by sequencing in a study of regulatory T cells in long-lasting Graves disease (dated by TCRdb to the early 2020s). About the full investigation: Persistent Graves' disease meant more than 5 years of antithyroid drug treatment with TSH receptor autoantibodies that stayed positive. A total of around 35 samples underwent TCR sequencing, from about 13 patients with persistent Graves' disease and approximately 20 patients with newly diagnosed Graves' disease. This study used TCR sequencing and RNA sequencing of peripheral blood to compare persistent Graves' disease patients against newly diagnosed Graves' disease patients. The study took place in China and was registered as a clinical trial. On average, persistent Graves' disease patients in the clinical cohort had been on antithyroid drugs for around 9.5 years.

The sample's time point label is to be understood as: persistent/refractory GD, antithyroid drugs over 5 years with positive TRAb. For both TCR sequencing and RNA sequencing, RNA was extracted from PBMCs using TRIzol. The diagnosis of Graves' disease followed American Thyroid Association guidelines. Patients for the study were recruited at an endocrinology department in Xi'an, China. From each patient, 7.5 to 9.5 milliliters of peripheral blood was collected into an EDTA anticoagulant tube. Ficoll Paque Plus density gradient separation was used to isolate PBMCs, and no further T cell sorting was done. An Agilent 2100 Bioanalyzer and agarose gel were used to check RNA quality, and a NanoDrop 2000 was used to measure RNA concentration. The CDR3 goes from the cysteine to the phenylalanine over 14 residues. Of the read, only the CDR3 DNA is kept; its 42 bases are in frame from base 1. CDR1 is given as ENHRY and CDR2 as SYGVKD, both from the germline V gene. The junction shows trimming of 7 bases on V and 5 bases on J, plus 17 bases between the germline ends.

The count of this clonotype is one. Its specific antigen is unknown. A much larger clone is a single base away; this may be a read error. The method was multiplex PCR. TCRdb shows the sequencer as Illumina HiSeq 4000. CDR3 regions were amplified by Arm-PCR with iRepertoire HTBI primers to construct TCR beta libraries. PCR products were gel purified before sequencing. The source study handled its data this way. A total of fewer than 80 TRBV and about 13 TRBJ segments were identified across samples and were used for gene usage analysis of CDR3 amino acid clonotypes. Filtered high-quality paired reads were merged into contigs using COPE and FqMerger. BLAST was used to align contigs to the IMGT TRBV, TRBD and TRBJ reference genes, and CDR3 was defined following IMGT. Highly expanded clones were defined as clonotypes with a frequency above 0.1%. Shannon entropy served as the measure of repertoire diversity, while the Gini coefficient captured V-J evenness. Clonotypes shared by more than one individual were considered public. The public reads were quality trimmed at Q25 with fastp and then assembled into clones with MiXCR by TCRdb, keeping productive beta chains. Rows with a matching CDR3 protein are joined into one entry that keeps the most common DNA and genes. The V and J calls come from TCRdb's annotation, not from the publication. In all, the sample holds some 330,000 distinct CDR3 sequences, and 20% to 25% of those were seen once. Clones ranked in the top ten supply under 35% of the sample.

Broader findings and caveats from the paper: The small sample size was acknowledged by the authors as a limitation that may reduce accuracy. Only the TCR beta chain was sequenced and analyzed. Peripheral blood alone was examined, since thyroid tissue, which constituted the primary lesion, could not be accessed. Patients with persistent disease shared more public clonotypes (roughly 2,900) than newly diagnosed patients did (approximately 1,000). Compared with newly diagnosed patients, persistent Graves' disease patients had lower TCR Shannon entropy and fewer highly expanded clones, which suggests clonal expansion. TRBV28, TRBJ1-2 and TRBJ2-5 were preferentially used in persistent disease, while TRBV20-1 and TRBJ2-1 were favored in newly diagnosed disease.

The sequence derives from a woman aged 40-49 years with Graves disease. Donor details come from another sample of the same person, matched by shared clones. Sample: peripheral blood mononuclear cells (PBMCs), taken when the disease was refractory, from a patient treated with antithyroid drugs. The rearrangement combines TRBV10-3 with TRBJ2-5, with a weak D call of TRBD2 (5 bases match). The CDR3 is CAINSLGNRETQYF. The DNA sequence reads TGTGCCATCAATAGTCTCGGGAATCGGGAGACCCAGTACTTC.